These 4 T cell receptor beta chains were all obtained from the same sample, sequenced in a study of T cell repertoires in cytomegalovirus infection. TCRdb reprocessed the reads with MiXCR, giving one entry per CDR3 protein. The repertoire includes fewer than 850,000 distinct CDR3 sequences, around 29% of them detected once, and about an eighth sits in the top ten. Antigen specificity for these receptors is unknown. The specimen was cultured CD8+ T cells from PBMCs, collected from culture after CMV antigen stimulation. Every receptor here comes from a human donor in good health (CMV status not recorded). Some clones in this sample may be carry-over from other donors' samples.

This chain uses TRBV6-6 with TRBJ2-1; 8 positions agree with TRBD2. The germline CDR1 and CDR2 sequences are MNHNY and SVGAGI (reference sequence). CDR3 size: 14 residues. Germline trimming cut 5 bases from V and 9 bases from J; bases unmatched to any gene: 9. The CDR3 here is CASSLGLAETEQFF. CDR3 bases: TGTGCCAGCAGTCTTGGACTAGCTGAGACTGAGCAGTTCTTC.

This clonotype was detected many times. V gene TRBV7-9 combines with J gene TRBJ2-7; the D gene is possibly TRBD2 (5 bases). The V gene lost 4 bases and the J gene lost 2 bases, with 12 bases spanning the gap. The germline gives CDR1 SEHNR, CDR2 FQNEAQ (reference sequence). CDR3 length: 14 residues. CDR3 nucleotide sequence: TGTGCCAGCAGCTCGGGGAGAGACGCCTACGAGCAGTACGTC. It yields the protein CASSSGRDAYEQYV.

This clonotype was seen only a few times. CDR3: CASSYSEKSYNEQFF. The CDR3 DNA sequence: TGTGCCAGCAGTTACTCGGAAAAGTCCTACAATGAGCAGTTCTTC. V usage is TRBV6-2 or TRBV6-3 and J usage is TRBJ2-1; no clear D gene. The CDR3 consists of 15 residues. The V gene lost 0 bases and the J gene lost 1 base, with 7 bases spanning the gap. Germline V gene data show CDR1 as MNHEY and CDR2 as SVGEGT.

The rearrangement joins TRBV9 to TRBJ2-3; D is unresolved. The V end was cut by 7 bases, the J end by 5 bases, with 11 bases between. Germline assignment: CDR1 SGDLS and CDR2 YYNGEE. This CDR3 has 12 residues. CDR3 sequence reads: CASHRLEDTQYF. DNA for the CDR3: TGTGCCAGCCATCGACTCGAAGATACGCAGTATTTT.